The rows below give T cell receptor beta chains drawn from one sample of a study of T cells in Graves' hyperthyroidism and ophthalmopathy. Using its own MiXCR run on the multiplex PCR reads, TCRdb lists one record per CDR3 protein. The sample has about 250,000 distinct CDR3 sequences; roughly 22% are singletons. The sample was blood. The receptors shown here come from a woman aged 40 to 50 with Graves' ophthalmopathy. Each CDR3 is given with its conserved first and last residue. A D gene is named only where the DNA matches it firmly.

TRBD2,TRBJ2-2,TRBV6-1,CASSLAGGFNTGELFF
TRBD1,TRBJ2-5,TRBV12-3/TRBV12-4,CASSTGTGETQYF
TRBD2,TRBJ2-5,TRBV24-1,CATQRGYQETQYF
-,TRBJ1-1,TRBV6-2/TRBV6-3,CASQDWNTEAFF
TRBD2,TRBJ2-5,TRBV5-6,CASSLDYGGAGTQYF
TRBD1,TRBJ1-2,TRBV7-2,CASSLGPAQGAGGYTF
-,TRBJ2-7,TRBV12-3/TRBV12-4,CASSLDPSLAYEQYF
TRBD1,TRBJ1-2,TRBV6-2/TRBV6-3,CASSSGTVGYTF
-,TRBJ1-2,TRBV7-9,CASSFYTGGEVYTF
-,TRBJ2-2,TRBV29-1,CSVDLTGNTGELFF
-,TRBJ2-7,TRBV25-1,CASSEPGLHEQYF
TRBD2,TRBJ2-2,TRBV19,CASSMVAGGANTGELFF
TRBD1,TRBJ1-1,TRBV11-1,CASTSGQGFGEAFF
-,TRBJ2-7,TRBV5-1,CASSLDSGDYEQYF
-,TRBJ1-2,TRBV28,CASSPMGGEGYGYTF
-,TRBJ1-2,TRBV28,CAAGVANYGYTF
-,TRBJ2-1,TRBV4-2,CASSQGVAFALYNEQFF
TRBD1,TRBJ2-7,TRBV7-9,CASSLSGTGGFEQYF
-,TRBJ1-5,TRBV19,CASSTQPDGARNQPQHF
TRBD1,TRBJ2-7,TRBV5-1,CASRGQGGEQYF
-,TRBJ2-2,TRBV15,CATSRVGELFF
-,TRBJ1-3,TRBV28,CASRHLGQDGNTIYF
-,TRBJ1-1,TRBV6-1,CASSEGYTYTEAFF
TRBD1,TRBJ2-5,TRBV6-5,CASSRYGTGARTQYF
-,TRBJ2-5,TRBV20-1,CSALTETQYF
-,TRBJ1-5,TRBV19,CASSIDWQGYQPQHF
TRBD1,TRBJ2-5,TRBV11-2,CASSSFGTDQETQYF
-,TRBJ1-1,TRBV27,CASSSLAFETDTEAFF
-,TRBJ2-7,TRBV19,CASSFGPLTYEQYF